Listed here is a single T cell receptor beta chain. Antigen: not known. The junction departs from germline at one end; a sequencing error may be responsible. These data belong to a study of cytomegalovirus exposure and HLA in healthy donors. The germline V gene has CDR1 PRHDT and CDR2 FYEKMQ (reference sequence). This CDR3 contains 16 residues. The PCR contained 60 Vbeta and 13 Jbeta primers. Generated by immunoSEQ multiplex PCR, the TCRdb table keeps only in-frame clones and is missing some. Here the sample spans around 100,000 clones, over 75% being singletons. Study-wide findings and caveats: When the data were analyzed later, several of the most significant clusters appeared to be linked to common viral pathogens. There were some V segments, including TRBV6-2 and TRBV6-3, excluded as indistinguishable.

The source material was PBMCs. This clonotype was obtained from a young woman in good health and CMV-seronegative. This chain connects TRBV13 to TRBJ2-7; D possibly corresponds to TRBD2 (6 bases). CDR3 DNA: TGTGCCAGCAGCTCCCCCGGCAGGGAGGCCTCCCACGAGCAGTACTTC. Amino acids: CASSSPGREASHEQYF.